This T cell receptor beta chain stems from a study of T cell responses to AZD1222 COVID-19 vaccine. Study overall: Second doses at about 4 or about 12 weeks were pooled. Study findings and constraints: Baseline serology detected seropositivity in only six AZD1222 recipients. There were vaccine-associated CD4 TCRs across spike, dominant at 160-218 and 743-854. There were mostly white British donors and more females than males, and clonal diversity was possibly underestimated.

In the case of this clone: Antigen unknown.

Sequencing used immunoSEQ multiplex PCR; TCRdb keeps in-frame clones, though not all of them. Here the sample spans 100,000 to 150,000 clones, about 90% being singletons. This clonotype was obtained from an adult in good health. This specimen consisted of peripheral blood, obtained on day 0 of AZD1222 vaccination.

For the CDR3, the DNA is TGTGCCAGCAAATCACAGGGGGCTCTGACTGAAGCTTTCTTT. Translated, it gives CASKSQGALTEAFF. V gene TRBV27 combines with J gene TRBJ1-1; the match to TRBD1 covers 9 bases. The germline gives CDR1 MNHEY, CDR2 SMNVEV (reference sequence). Unmatched junction bases numbered 8, after V lost 7 bases and J lost 5 bases. The CDR3 has 14 residues.